This TCR beta chain was documented in a study of T-cell reconstitution after alpha-beta-depleted transplantation in children. The TCRbeta library incorporated unique molecular identifiers. MiXCR was run by TCRdb on the PCR reads, yielding one entry per CDR3 protein. The table records roughly 490,000 distinct CDR3 sequences, approximately 10% of them present only once. This clonotype occurred a few times. The sequence was collected from a female patient younger than 10 who had a stem cell transplant for aplastic anemia, so the T cells may come from the graft donor. This material consisted of PBMCs, mostly from graft donor cells, taken 180 days after TCRalphabeta/CD19-depleted stem cell transplant.

The DNA of the CDR3 is TGTGCCAGCAGCCAAGGTGACAGGCATCAGCCCCAGCATTTT. This translates into CASSQGDRHQPQHF. The chain carries TRBV14 and TRBJ1-5; possibly TRBD1 for D (6 bases). V was shortened by 1 base and J by 5 bases, with 9 bases between the two germline ends. The CDR3 is 14 amino acids. Germline CDR1 reads SGHDN; CDR2 reads FVKESK.